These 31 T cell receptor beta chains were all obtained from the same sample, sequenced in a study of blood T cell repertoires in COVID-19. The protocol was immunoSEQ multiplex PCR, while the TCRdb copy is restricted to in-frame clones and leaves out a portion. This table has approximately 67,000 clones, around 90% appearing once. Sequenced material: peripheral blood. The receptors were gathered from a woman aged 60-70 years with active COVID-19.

DNA of the CDR3: TGTGCCAGCAGCGTAAGAGAGGGAAGTGAGCAGTTCTTC. It yields the protein CASSVREGSEQFF. The chain employs TRBV9 and TRBJ2-1; perhaps TRBD2 as D (5 bases). Germline CDR1 is SGDLS and CDR2 is YYNGEE. The CDR3 is 13 amino acids. V lost 1 base, J lost 9 bases, and 11 bases lay in between.

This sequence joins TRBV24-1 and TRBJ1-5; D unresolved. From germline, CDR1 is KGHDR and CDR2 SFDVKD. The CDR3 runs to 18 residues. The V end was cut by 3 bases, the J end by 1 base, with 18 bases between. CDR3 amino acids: CATSDPGGSRRSNQPQHF. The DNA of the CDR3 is TGTGCCACCAGTGATCCCGGCGGCTCTCGACGGAGCAATCAGCCCCAGCATTTT.

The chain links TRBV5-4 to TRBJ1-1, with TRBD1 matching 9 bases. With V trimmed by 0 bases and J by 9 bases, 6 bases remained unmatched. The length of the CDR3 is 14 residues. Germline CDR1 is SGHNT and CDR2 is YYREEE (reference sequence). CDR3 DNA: TGTGCCAGCAGCTTGGAGGGACAGGGAGACCAAGCTTTCTTT. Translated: CASSLEGQGDQAFF.

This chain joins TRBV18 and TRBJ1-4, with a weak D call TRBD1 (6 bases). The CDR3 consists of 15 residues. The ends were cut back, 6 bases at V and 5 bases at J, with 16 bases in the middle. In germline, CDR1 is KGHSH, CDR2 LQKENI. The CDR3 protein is CASSGGTLGNEKLFF. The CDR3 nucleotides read TGTGCCAGCTCGGGTGGGACACTGGGAAATGAAAAACTGTTTTTT.

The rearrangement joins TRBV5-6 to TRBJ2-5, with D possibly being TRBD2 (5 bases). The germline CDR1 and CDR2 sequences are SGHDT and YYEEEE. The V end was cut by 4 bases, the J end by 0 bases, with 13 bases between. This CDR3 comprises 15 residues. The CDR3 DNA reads TGTGCCAGCAGCCCGTACCCGGGGTACCAAGAGACCCAGTACTTC. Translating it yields CASSPYPGYQETQYF.

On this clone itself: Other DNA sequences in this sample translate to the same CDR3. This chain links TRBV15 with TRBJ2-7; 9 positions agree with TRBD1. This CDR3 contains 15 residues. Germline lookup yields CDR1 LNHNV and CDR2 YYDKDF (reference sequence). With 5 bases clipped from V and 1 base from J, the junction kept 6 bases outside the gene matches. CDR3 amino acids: CATSPAGTGSYEQYF. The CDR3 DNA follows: TGTGCCACCAGCCCGGCCGGGACAGGGTCCTACGAGCAGTACTTC.

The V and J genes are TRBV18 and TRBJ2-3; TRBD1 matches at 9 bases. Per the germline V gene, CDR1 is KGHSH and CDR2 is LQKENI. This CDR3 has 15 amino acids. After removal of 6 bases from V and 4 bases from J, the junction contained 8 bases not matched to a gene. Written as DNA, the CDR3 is TGTGCCAGCTCCAAACAGGGGGCAAGTGCAGATACGCAGTATTTT. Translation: CASSKQGASADTQYF. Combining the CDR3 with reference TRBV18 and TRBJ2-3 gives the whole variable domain NAGVMQNPRHLVRRRGQEARLRCSPMKGHSHVYWYRQLPEEGLKFMVYLQKENIIDESGMPKERFSAEFPKEGPSILRIQQVVRGDSAAYFCASSKQGASADTQYFGPGTRLTVL.

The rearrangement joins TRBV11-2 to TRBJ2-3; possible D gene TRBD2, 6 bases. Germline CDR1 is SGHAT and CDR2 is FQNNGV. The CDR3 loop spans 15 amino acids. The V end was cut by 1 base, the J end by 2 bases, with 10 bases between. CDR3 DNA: TGTGCCAGCAGCTTAGGGGGACTCGTCACAGATACGCAGTATTTT. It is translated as CASSLGGLVTDTQYF.

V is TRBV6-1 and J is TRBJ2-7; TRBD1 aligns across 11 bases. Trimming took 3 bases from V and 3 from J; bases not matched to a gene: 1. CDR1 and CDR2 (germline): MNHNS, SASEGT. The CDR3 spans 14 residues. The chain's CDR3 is CASSEDRGLYEQYF. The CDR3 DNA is TGTGCCAGCAGTGAGGACAGGGGGCTCTACGAGCAGTACTTC.

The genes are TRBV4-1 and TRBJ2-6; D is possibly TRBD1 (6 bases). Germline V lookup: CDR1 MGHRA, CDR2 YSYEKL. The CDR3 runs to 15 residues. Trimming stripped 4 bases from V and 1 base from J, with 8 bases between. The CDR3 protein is CASSPGQSGANVLTF. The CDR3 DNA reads TGCGCCAGCAGCCCCGGACAGTCTGGGGCCAACGTCCTGACTTTC.

CDR3 sequence (DNA): TGTGCCACCAGAGGACAGGGCTACGAGCAGTACTTC. It specifies CATRGQGYEQYF. V usage is TRBV24-1 and J usage is TRBJ2-7, with 8 bases that match TRBD1. The V segment lost 7 bases and the J segment 3 bases; nucleotides outside the gene matches: 1. CDR1 and CDR2 (germline): KGHDR, SFDVKD. The CDR3 is 12 residues long.

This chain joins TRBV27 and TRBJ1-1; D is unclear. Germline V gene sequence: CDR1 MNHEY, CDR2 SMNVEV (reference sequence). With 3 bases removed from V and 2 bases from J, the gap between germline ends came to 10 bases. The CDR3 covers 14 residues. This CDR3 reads CASSLVSGNTEAFF. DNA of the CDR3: TGTGCCAGCAGTTTGGTCTCCGGTAACACTGAAGCTTTCTTT.

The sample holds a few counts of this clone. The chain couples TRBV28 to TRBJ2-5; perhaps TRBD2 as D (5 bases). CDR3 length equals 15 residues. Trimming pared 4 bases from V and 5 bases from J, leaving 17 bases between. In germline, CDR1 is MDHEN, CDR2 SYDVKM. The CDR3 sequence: CASSWSRTGGETQYF. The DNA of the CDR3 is TGTGCCAGCAGTTGGAGCCGTACGGGCGGGGAGACCCAGTACTTC.

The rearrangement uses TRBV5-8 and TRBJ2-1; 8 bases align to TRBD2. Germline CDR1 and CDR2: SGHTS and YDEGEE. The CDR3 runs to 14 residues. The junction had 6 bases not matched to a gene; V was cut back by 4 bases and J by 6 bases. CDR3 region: CASSPRTSINEQFF. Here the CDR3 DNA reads TGTGCCAGCAGCCCCCGGACTAGCATCAATGAGCAGTTCTTC.

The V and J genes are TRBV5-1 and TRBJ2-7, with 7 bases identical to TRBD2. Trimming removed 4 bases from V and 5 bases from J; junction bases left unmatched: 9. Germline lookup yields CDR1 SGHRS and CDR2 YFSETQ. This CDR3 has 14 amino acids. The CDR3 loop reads CASSQTSVRHEQYF. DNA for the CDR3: TGCGCCAGCAGCCAAACTAGCGTTCGCCACGAGCAGTACTTC.

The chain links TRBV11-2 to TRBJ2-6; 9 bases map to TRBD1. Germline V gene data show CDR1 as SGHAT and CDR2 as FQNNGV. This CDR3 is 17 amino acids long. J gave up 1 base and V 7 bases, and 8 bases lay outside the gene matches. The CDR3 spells CASTLTGQGSGANVLTF. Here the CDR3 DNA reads TGTGCCAGCACGCTTACGGGACAGGGTTCTGGGGCCAACGTCCTGACTTTC.

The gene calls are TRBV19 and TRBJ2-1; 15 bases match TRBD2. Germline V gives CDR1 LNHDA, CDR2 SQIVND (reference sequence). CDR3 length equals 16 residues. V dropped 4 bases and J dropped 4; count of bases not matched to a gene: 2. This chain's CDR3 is CASSNGLAGGYNEQFF. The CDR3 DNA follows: TGTGCCAGTAGTAATGGACTAGCGGGGGGGTACAATGAGCAGTTCTTC.

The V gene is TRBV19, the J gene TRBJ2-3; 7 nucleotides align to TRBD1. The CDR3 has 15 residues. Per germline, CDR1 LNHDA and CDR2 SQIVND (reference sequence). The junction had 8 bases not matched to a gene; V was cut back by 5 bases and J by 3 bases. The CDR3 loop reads CASSSRGRGTDTQYF. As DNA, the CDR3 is TGTGCCAGTAGTTCTAGGGGGCGCGGGACAGATACGCAGTATTTT.

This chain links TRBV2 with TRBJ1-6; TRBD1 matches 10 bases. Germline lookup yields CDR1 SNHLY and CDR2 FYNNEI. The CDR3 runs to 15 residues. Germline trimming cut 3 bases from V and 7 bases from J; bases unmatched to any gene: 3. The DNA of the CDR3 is TGTGCCAGCAGTGAGACAGGGGGCCCAAATTCACCCCTCCACTTT. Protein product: CASSETGGPNSPLHF.

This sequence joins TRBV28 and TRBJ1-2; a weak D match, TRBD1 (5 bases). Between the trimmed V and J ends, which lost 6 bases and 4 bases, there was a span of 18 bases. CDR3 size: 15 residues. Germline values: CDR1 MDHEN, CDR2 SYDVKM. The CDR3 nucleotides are TGTGCCAGCAGCTCAAAACGTACAGGTCGCTATGGCTACACCTTC. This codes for CASSSKRTGRYGYTF.

CDR3 loop: CASRTSGSYNEQFF. The CDR3, as DNA: TGTGCCAGCAGAACTAGCGGATCCTACAATGAGCAGTTCTTC. The V call is TRBV6-5, the J call TRBJ2-1, with 8 bases aligning to TRBD2. The CDR3 sequence is 14 residues long. The V gene's germline CDR1 is MNHEY and CDR2 SVGAGI. With V trimmed by 6 bases and J by 1 base, 2 bases remained unmatched.

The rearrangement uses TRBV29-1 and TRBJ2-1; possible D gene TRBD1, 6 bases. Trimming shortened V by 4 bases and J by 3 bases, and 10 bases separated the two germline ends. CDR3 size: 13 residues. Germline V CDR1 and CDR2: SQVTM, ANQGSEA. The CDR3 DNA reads TGCAGCGTTGGTTCAGGGGACTACAATGAGCAGTTCTTC. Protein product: CSVGSGDYNEQFF.

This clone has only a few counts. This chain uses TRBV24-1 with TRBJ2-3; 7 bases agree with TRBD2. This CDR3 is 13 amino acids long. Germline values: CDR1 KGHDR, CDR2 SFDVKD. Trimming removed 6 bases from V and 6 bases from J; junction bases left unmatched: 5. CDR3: CATSFGGGDTQYF. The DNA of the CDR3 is TGTGCCACCAGTTTCGGGGGAGGGGATACGCAGTATTTT.

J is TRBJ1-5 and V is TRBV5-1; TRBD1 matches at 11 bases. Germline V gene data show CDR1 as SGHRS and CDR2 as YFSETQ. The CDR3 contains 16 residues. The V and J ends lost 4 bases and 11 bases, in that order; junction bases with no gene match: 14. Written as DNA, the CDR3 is TGCGCCAGCAGCCAGGACAGGGGGCTATCTAATCGGGCCCAGCATTTT. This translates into CASSQDRGLSNRAQHF.

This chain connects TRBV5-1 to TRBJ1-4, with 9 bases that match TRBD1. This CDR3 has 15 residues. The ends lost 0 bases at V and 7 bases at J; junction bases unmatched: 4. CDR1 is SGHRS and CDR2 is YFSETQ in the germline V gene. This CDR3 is CASSLAQGASEKLFF. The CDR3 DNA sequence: TGCGCCAGCAGCTTGGCACAGGGGGCTAGTGAAAAACTGTTTTTT.

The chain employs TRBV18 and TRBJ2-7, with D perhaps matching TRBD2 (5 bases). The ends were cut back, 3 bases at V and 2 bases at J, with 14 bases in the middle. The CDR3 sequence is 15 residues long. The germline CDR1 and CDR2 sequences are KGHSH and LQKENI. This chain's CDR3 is CASSPGEHAPYEQYF. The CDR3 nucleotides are TGTGCCAGCTCACCCGGGGAACATGCCCCCTACGAGCAGTACTTC.

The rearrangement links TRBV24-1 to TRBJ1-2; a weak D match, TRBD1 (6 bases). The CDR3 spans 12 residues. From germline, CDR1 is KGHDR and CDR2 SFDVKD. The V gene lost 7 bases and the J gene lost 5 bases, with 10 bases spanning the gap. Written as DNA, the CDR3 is TGTGCCACCAGCAGGGGAATGTATGGCTACACCTTC. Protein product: CATSRGMYGYTF.

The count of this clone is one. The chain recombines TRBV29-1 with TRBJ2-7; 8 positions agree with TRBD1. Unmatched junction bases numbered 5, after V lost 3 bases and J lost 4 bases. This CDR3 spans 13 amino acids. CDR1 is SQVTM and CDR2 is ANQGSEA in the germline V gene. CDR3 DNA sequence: TGCAGCGTTGAGGTGAGACAGGGGTACGAGCAGTACTTC. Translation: CSVEVRQGYEQYF.

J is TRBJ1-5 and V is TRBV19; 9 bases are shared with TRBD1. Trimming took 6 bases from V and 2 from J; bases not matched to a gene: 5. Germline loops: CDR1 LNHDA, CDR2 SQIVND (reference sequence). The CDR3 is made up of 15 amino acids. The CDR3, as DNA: TGTGCCAGTAGCGAACAGGGGGCCGGCAATCAGCCCCAGCATTTT. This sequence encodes CASSEQGAGNQPQHF.

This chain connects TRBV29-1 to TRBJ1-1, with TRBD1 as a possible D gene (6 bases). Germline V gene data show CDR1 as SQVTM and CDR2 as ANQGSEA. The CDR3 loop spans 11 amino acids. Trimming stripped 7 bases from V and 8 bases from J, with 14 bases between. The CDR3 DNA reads TGCAGCGCCCGCTTCAGGGGAGAAGCTTTCTTT. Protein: CSARFRGEAFF.

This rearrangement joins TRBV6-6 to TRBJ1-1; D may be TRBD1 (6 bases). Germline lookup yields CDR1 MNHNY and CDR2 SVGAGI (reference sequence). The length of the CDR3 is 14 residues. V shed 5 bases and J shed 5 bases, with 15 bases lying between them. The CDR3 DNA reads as TGTGCCAGCAGTGGAACAGGGCGTGGGACTGAAGCTTTCTTT. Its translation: CASSGTGRGTEAFF.